Reported below is one TCR beta chain. Its antigen is not identified. CDR3 length equals 13 residues. The V end was cut by 5 bases, the J end by 2 bases, with 10 bases between. Germline V gives CDR1 PRHDT, CDR2 FYEKMQ (reference sequence). Libraries were prepared by immunoSEQ multiplex PCR; TCRdb keeps only in-frame clonotypes and omits some of them. The sample lists some 200,000 clones, 80% to 85% occurring once. This specimen belongs to a study of cytomegalovirus exposure and HLA in healthy donors. Findings and caveats of the study: Reports showed the classifier diagnosing cytomegalovirus status with high specificity and sensitivity. Generally TCR sequences proved uncommon, though certain public TCRs appeared in numerous donors.

V gene TRBV13 combines with J gene TRBJ2-7; D is undetermined. The specimen sequenced was PBMCs. This clonotype originated in a woman between 18 and 30 years old in good health and CMV-seropositive. The CDR3 DNA follows: TGTGCCAGCAGCAAAAGCAATACCTACGAGCAGTACTTC. Translation: CASSKSNTYEQYF.